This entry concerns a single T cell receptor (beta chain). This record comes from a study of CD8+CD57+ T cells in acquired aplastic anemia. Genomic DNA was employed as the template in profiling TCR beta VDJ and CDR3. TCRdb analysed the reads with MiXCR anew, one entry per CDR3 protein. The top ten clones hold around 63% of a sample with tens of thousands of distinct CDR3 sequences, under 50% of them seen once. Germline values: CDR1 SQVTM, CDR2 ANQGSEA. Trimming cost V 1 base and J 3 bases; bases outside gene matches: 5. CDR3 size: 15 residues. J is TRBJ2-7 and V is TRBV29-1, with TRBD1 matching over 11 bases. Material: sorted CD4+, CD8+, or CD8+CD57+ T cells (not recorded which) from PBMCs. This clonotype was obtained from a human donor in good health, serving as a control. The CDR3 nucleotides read TGCAGCGTTGAAGGGGGGACAGGGGGAAGCTACGAGCAGTACTTC. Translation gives CSVEGGTGGSYEQYF.